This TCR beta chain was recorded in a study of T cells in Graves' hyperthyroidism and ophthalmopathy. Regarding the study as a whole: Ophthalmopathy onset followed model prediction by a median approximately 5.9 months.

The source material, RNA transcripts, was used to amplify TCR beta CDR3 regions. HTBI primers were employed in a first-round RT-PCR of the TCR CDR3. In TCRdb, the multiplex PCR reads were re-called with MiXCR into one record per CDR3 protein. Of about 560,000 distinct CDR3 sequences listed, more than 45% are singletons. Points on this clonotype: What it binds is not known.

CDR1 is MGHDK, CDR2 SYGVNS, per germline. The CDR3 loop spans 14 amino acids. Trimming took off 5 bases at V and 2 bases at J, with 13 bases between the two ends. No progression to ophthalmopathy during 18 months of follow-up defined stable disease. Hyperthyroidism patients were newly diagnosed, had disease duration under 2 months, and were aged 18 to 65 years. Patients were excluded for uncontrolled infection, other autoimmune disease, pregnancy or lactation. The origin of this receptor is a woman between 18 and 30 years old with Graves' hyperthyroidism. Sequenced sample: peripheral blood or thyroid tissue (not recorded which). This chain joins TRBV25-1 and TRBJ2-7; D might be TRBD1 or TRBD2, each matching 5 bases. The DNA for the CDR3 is TGTGCCAGCAGTCCGTGGGGGAGCCCCTACGAGCAGTACTTC. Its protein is CASSPWGSPYEQYF.